What follows are 24 T cell receptor beta chains derived from one specimen sequenced in a study of blood T cell repertoires in COVID-19. Sequenced by immunoSEQ multiplex PCR; TCRdb stores in-frame clones only, minus some. The repertoire holds more than 250,000 clones, with about 87% as singletons. The sequencing sample was made of PBMCs or T cells enriched from blood (not recorded which). All receptors come from a woman in her twenties or thirties who had recovered from COVID-19.

The chain joins TRBV28 to TRBJ2-7, with TRBD1 identical over 10 bases. This CDR3 has 16 amino acids. CDR1 and CDR2 from the germline V gene are MDHEN and SYDVKM. Losses at the gene ends were 7 bases for V and 4 bases for J; bases not matched to a gene: 13. The CDR3 here is CASTHSRDRGSYEQYF. Here the CDR3 DNA reads TGTGCCAGCACCCACTCTCGGGACAGGGGTTCGTACGAGCAGTACTTC.

The rearrangement links TRBV3-1 (or the pseudogene TRBV3-2) to TRBJ2-3; D is uncertain. The germline gives CDR1 LGHDT, CDR2 YNNKEL (reference sequence). The V end lost 3 bases, the J end lost 4 bases, and 17 bases lay between the germline ends. This CDR3 is 16 amino acids long. CDR3 DNA: TGTGCCAGCAGCCATTCGACTTTCACGGTGGCAGATACGCAGTATTTT. Translation gives CASSHSTFTVADTQYF.

The chain uses TRBV5-1 and TRBJ1-4; D remains ambiguous. V lost 0 bases and J lost 1, with 7 bases in between. Germline-derived CDR1 and CDR2 are SGHRS and YFSETQ. This CDR3 contains 15 residues. The CDR3 nucleotides are TGCGCCAGCAGCTTGGGTCTAGGAACTAATGAAAAACTGTTTTTT. It translates to CASSLGLGTNEKLFF.

J is TRBJ2-3 and V is TRBV3-1 (or the pseudogene TRBV3-2), with 8 positions matching TRBD2. In germline, CDR1 is LGHDT, CDR2 YNNKEL (reference sequence). The CDR3 totals 16 residues. Unmatched junction bases numbered 14, after V lost 7 bases and J lost 5 bases. The CDR3 region is CASTWGAGALLDTQYF. The CDR3 DNA reads as TGTGCCAGCACGTGGGGAGCGGGGGCCCTCCTAGATACGCAGTATTTT.

The chain joins TRBV5-1 to TRBJ2-2; D unresolved. The CDR3 covers 15 residues. The germline V gene encodes CDR1 SGHRS and CDR2 YFSETQ. Deletions cut 3 bases from V and 5 bases from J, with 14 bases between. The CDR3 reads CASSSPRRKTGELFF. DNA of the CDR3: TGCGCCAGCAGCTCCCCTCGGCGGAAAACCGGGGAGCTGTTTTTT.

The chain combines TRBV5-5 with TRBJ1-1, with D unclear. V was shortened by 4 bases and J by 5 bases, with 15 bases between the two germline ends. The CDR3 is made up of 14 amino acids. The V gene's germline CDR1 is SGHKS and CDR2 YYEKEE (reference sequence). CDR3 region: CASSPRGSATEAFF. CDR3 coding DNA: TGTGCCAGCAGCCCTCGGGGAAGCGCGACTGAAGCTTTCTTT.

The V and J genes are TRBV9 and TRBJ1-2; 9 nucleotides match TRBD1. The CDR3 extends over 16 amino acids. The junction had 9 bases not matched to a gene; V was cut back by 6 bases and J by 0 bases. Germline CDR1 is SGDLS and CDR2 is YYNGEE. CDR3 residues: CASKRTGDQANYGYTF. The CDR3 region has the DNA TGTGCCAGCAAGAGGACAGGGGACCAAGCTAACTATGGCTACACCTTC.

The rearrangement joins TRBV5-1 to TRBJ2-7, with TRBD2 matching 8 bases. The germline V gene has CDR1 SGHRS and CDR2 YFSETQ. This CDR3 contains 13 residues. V was clipped by 4 bases and J by 3 bases; unmatched bases: 3. The chain's CDR3 is CASSLRGDYEQYF. CDR3 nucleotides: TGCGCCAGCAGCCTGCGGGGGGACTACGAGCAGTACTTC.

The chain carries TRBV7-2 and TRBJ1-5; 7 bases fit TRBD1. Germline CDR1 reads SGHTA; CDR2 reads FQGNSA. This CDR3 has 15 amino acids. J lost 5 bases, V lost 4 bases, and 8 bases had no gene match. The CDR3 DNA sequence: TGTGCCAGCAGCTCCGTTGGAGGGGGCCATCAGCCCCAGCATTTT. Its translation: CASSSVGGGHQPQHF. The variable domain in full, completed from reference TRBV7-2 and TRBJ1-5, reads GAGVSQSPSNKVTEKGKDVELRCDPISGHTALYWYRQSLGQGLEFLIYFQGNSAPDKSGLPSDRFSAERTGGSVSTLTIQRTQQEDSAVYLCASSSVGGGHQPQHFGDGTRLSIL.

The chain has TRBV6-5 and TRBJ2-5; 7 nucleotides align to TRBD2. V was clipped by 5 bases and J by 2 bases; unmatched bases: 8. The CDR3 runs 15 residues. The germline gives CDR1 MNHEY, CDR2 SVGAGI. CDR3 nucleotide sequence: TGTGCCAGCAGTCGGGTGACTAGCAGGCAAGAGACCCAGTACTTC. Protein sequence: CASSRVTSRQETQYF.

The chain uses TRBV25-1 and TRBJ2-3; 7 bases align to TRBD2. Germline values: CDR1 MGHDK, CDR2 SYGVNS. The CDR3 spans 16 residues. V lost 1 base to trimming and J lost 2 bases; unmatched junction nucleotides: 6. CDR3: CASSEWSGMYTDTQYF. The CDR3 coding sequence is TGTGCCAGCAGTGAATGGAGCGGGATGTACACAGATACGCAGTATTTT.

This chain uses TRBV7-2 with TRBJ1-3; no reliable D call. The germline V gene encodes CDR1 SGHTA and CDR2 FQGNSA. Trimming removed 5 bases from V and 2 bases from J, with 16 bases in between. The CDR3 extends over 16 amino acids. The CDR3 region is CASSPSLAGAGNTIYF. The CDR3 DNA reads TGTGCCAGCAGCCCGTCTCTAGCCGGCGCTGGAAACACCATATATTTT.

This sequence joins TRBV7-9 and TRBJ1-1; weak D call: TRBD1 (5 bases). CDR1 is SEHNR, CDR2 FQNEAQ, per germline (reference sequence). This CDR3 is 13 amino acids long. V lost 5 bases, J lost 1 base, and 8 bases lay in between. The CDR3 nucleotides read TGTGCCAGCAGCATACAGGAGAACACTGAAGCTTTCTTT. Its translation: CASSIQENTEAFF.

In this sample, this clone turned up a few times. J is TRBJ1-2 and V is TRBV5-1, with 7 bases matching TRBD1. Germline trimming cut 1 base from V and 8 bases from J; bases unmatched to any gene: 8. The CDR3 contains 14 residues. Germline V gene data show CDR1 as SGHRS and CDR2 as YFSETQ. CDR3 bases: TGCGCCAGCAGCTTGCCGACAGGGTCGGGAGGCTACACCTTC. The encoded protein is CASSLPTGSGGYTF.

The rearrangement joins TRBV7-2 to TRBJ1-1; 8 bases agree with TRBD1. After removal of 5 bases from V and 1 base from J, the junction contained 6 bases not matched to a gene. The CDR3 is 15 residues long. Germline V lookup: CDR1 SGHTA, CDR2 FQGNSA. CDR3 amino acids: CASSRQGRGNTEAFF. In nucleotides, the CDR3 is TGTGCCAGCAGCAGACAGGGGCGGGGGAACACTGAAGCTTTCTTT.

In this sample, this clone turned up a few times. The chain recombines TRBV9 with TRBJ1-3; a possible D gene is TRBD1 (5 bases). Germline assignment: CDR1 SGDLS and CDR2 YYNGEE. The V and J ends lost 7 bases and 4 bases respectively, with 12 bases between them. This CDR3 region has 13 residues. The CDR3 reads CASRRDGGNTIYF. The CDR3 bases are TGTGCCAGCCGGAGGGACGGAGGAAACACCATATATTTT.

The rearrangement joins TRBV5-6 to TRBJ1-3; maybe TRBD1 (5 bases). There are 14 residues in the CDR3. V lost 3 bases and J 0 bases, leaving 7 bases between the germline ends. The germline CDR1 and CDR2 sequences are SGHDT and YYEEEE. Here the CDR3 reads CASSSRASGNTIYF. The DNA of the CDR3 is TGTGCCAGCAGCTCCAGGGCCTCTGGAAACACCATATATTTT.

V usage is TRBV6-5 and J usage is TRBJ2-1; D gene uncertain. V was trimmed by 0 bases and J by 4 bases, leaving 13 bases between them. The germline CDR1 and CDR2 sequences are MNHEY and SVGAGI. The CDR3 runs to 16 residues. CDR3 sequence: CASSYSGGSLYNEQFF. DNA of the CDR3: TGTGCCAGCAGTTACTCCGGTGGTTCGTTGTACAATGAGCAGTTCTTC.

The chain is built from TRBV3-1 (or the pseudogene TRBV3-2) and TRBJ1-1; maybe TRBD1 (6 bases). The germline V and J ends were trimmed by 5 bases and 3 bases, with 16 bases remaining between them. There are 15 residues in the CDR3. The germline V gene has CDR1 LGHDT and CDR2 YNNKEL (reference sequence). The CDR3 DNA reads TGTGCCAGCAGCTTGGGACGGGGGGCTTACACTGAAGCTTTCTTT. As protein: CASSLGRGAYTEAFF.

V gene TRBV4-1 combines with J gene TRBJ2-7; 8 bases are a match to TRBD1. The germline gives CDR1 MGHRA, CDR2 YSYEKL. CDR3 length equals 14 residues. Trimming removed 6 bases from V and 0 bases from J; junction bases left unmatched: 4. In nucleotides, the CDR3 is TGCGCCAGCAGGGGAACAGGGGGCTCCTACGAGCAGTACTTC. Translation gives CASRGTGGSYEQYF.

This chain joins TRBV4-2 and TRBJ1-2; D is perhaps TRBD1 (5 bases). CDR1 is LGHNA, CDR2 YNFKEQ, per germline. This CDR3 region has 13 residues. The V end was cut by 2 bases, the J end by 12 bases, with 16 bases between. The CDR3: CASSQPMGLANTF. The CDR3 bases are TGTGCCAGCAGCCAACCTATGGGACTCGCTAACACCTTC.

In this sample, this clone turned up a few times. V is TRBV5-4 and J is TRBJ2-3; TRBD2 matches 7 bases. The V and J ends lost 3 bases and 4 bases, in that order; junction bases with no gene match: 2. Germline V gives CDR1 SGHNT, CDR2 YYREEE (reference sequence). CDR3 length: 13 residues. The CDR3 protein is CASSYTSADTQYF. In DNA form, the CDR3 reads TGTGCCAGCAGCTATACTAGCGCAGATACGCAGTATTTT.

The sample holds one count of this clone. V usage is TRBV2 and J usage is TRBJ1-2; TRBD1 aligns across 7 bases. The CDR3 runs 12 residues. Germline values: CDR1 SNHLY, CDR2 FYNNEI. The V and J ends lost 6 bases and 4 bases, in that order; junction bases with no gene match: 2. CDR3 amino acids: CASSRGFYGYTF. The CDR3 DNA reads as TGTGCCAGCAGCAGGGGGTTCTATGGCTACACCTTC. Combining the CDR3 with reference TRBV2 and TRBJ1-2 gives the whole variable domain EPEVTQTPSHQVTQMGQEVILRCVPISNHLYFYWYRQILGQKVEFLVSFYNNEISEKSEIFDDQFSVERPDGSNFTLKIRSTKLEDSAMYFCASSRGFYGYTFGSGTRLTVV.

The V gene is TRBV9, the J gene TRBJ2-1, with 12 positions matching TRBD2. Germline V lookup: CDR1 SGDLS, CDR2 YYNGEE. J gave up 9 bases and V 4 bases, and 11 bases lay outside the gene matches. This CDR3 has 16 residues. CDR3 nucleotide sequence: TGTGCCAGCAGCCCTCGACTAGCGGGGGTGTTTGTTGAGCAGTTCTTC. This gives the protein CASSPRLAGVFVEQFF.